This T cell receptor (beta chain) was retrieved from a study of shared clonotypes between healthy human individuals. Study results and limitations: When compared with the clonotypes that were shared by all four sorted-subset donors, the non-shared clonotypes turned out to have lower generation probabilities. With few donors, the genetic and exposure-history diversity represented was limited.

Comments on this clone: Its antigen is undetermined.

Every subset's genomic DNA went evenly onto several immunoSEQ plates. The table came from immunoSEQ multiplex PCR; TCRdb's copy has only in-frame clones and leaves some out. The repertoire holds 2 million to 2.5 million clones, approximately 93% seen once, with approximately 0.36% in the top ten. CDR3 length: 15 amino acids. V lost 5 bases to trimming and J lost 3 bases, with 14 bases between them. Looked up from germline, CDR1 is MDHEN and CDR2 is SYDVKM. All donors were Caucasian adults living in Nashville, Tennessee. The receptor's source is a man in his late teens or twenties in good health. Some clones in this sample may be carry-over from other donors' samples. The rearrangement joins TRBV28 to TRBJ1-3, with D possibly TRBD1 on 6 matching bases. Sequencing was performed on naive CD4+ T cells from PBMCs. As to subset: CD45RA+ positively selected. CDR3 sequence reads: CASSTTRGSGNTIYF. DNA of the CDR3: TGTGCCAGCAGTACTACTAGGGGGAGTGGAAACACCATATATTTT. Using reference TRBV28 and TRBJ1-3 for the parts outside the CDR3, the full variable domain is DVKVTQSSRYLVKRTGEKVFLECVQDMDHENMFWYRQDPGLGLRLIYFSYDVKMKEKGDIPEGYSVSREKKERFSLILESASTNQTSMYLCASSTTRGSGNTIYFGEGSWLTVV.